This T cell receptor (beta chain) was sequenced for a study of blood T cell repertoires in COVID-19. The method was immunoSEQ multiplex PCR; TCRdb's version includes in-frame clones alone and lacks a portion of them. The sample yields fewer than 250,000 clones, about 85% seen once. Trimming shortened V by 2 bases and J by 8 bases, and 15 bases separated the two germline ends. The CDR3 runs to 14 residues. Germline assignment: CDR1 MGHRA and CDR2 YSYEKL. This TCR was recovered from a man between 65 and 85 years old with acute or convalescent COVID-19. The sequencing sample was made of peripheral blood. The rearrangement joins TRBV4-1 to TRBJ1-2; D not certain. This CDR3 reads CASSQTRPGDGYTF. CDR3 sequence (DNA): TGCGCCAGCAGCCAAACAAGGCCAGGTGACGGCTACACCTTC.